The rows below give T cell receptor beta chains drawn from one sample of a study of blood T cell repertoires in COVID-19. Sequencing was performed with immunoSEQ multiplex PCR; in TCRdb, only in-frame clones are kept and a portion is missing. The table lists some 100,000 clones, 65% to 85% of them singletons. The sequenced material came from peripheral blood. These receptors were taken from a woman aged 55-69 years with acute or convalescent COVID-19. Both conserved end residues are part of each CDR3. Each record gives: CDR3 protein, CDR3 DNA, clone size, V gene, J gene, D gene. A D gene is named only where the DNA matches it firmly. Clone size, where shown, is once, few, many, or a class for clones that have expanded.

CDR3: CASSNRVGSSYNSPLHF; DNA: TGCGCCAGCAGTAACAGGGTTGGGAGCTCCTATAATTCACCCCTCCACTTT; size: -; V: TRBV5-1; J: TRBJ1-6; D: -
CDR3: CASGASGEQQYF; DNA: TGTGCCAGCGGGGCTAGCGGGGAGCAGCAGTATTTT; size: -; V: TRBV14; J: TRBJ2-3; D: TRBD2
CDR3: CASSPPGQGVYGYTF; DNA: TGTGCCAGCAGTCCCCCGGGGCAGGGGGTCTATGGCTACACCTTC; size: -; V: TRBV6-2/TRBV6-3; J: TRBJ1-2; D: TRBD1
CDR3: CASSYGRTGGTEAFF; DNA: TGTGCCAGCAGTTACGGGCGGACAGGGGGTACTGAAGCTTTCTTT; size: once; V: TRBV6-5; J: TRBJ1-1; D: TRBD1
CDR3: CASTPVTGGGEKLFF; DNA: TGTGCCAGCACCCCGGTTACAGGGGGAGGTGAAAAACTGTTTTTT; size: few; V: TRBV2; J: TRBJ1-4; D: TRBD1
CDR3: CASSQVERGETQYF; DNA: TGTGCCAGCAGCCAGGTCGAAAGGGGAGAGACCCAGTACTTC; size: -; V: TRBV5-4; J: TRBJ2-5; D: -
CDR3: CASSLAGLNSNQPQHF; DNA: TGTGCCAGCAGTCTGGCAGGGCTGAATAGCAATCAGCCCCAGCATTTT; size: few; V: TRBV5-5; J: TRBJ1-5; D: -
CDR3: CASRFTGANEKLFF; DNA: TGCGCCAGCAGATTTACAGGGGCAAATGAAAAACTGTTTTTT; size: -; V: TRBV5-1; J: TRBJ1-4; D: TRBD1
CDR3: CASLEGQAYGYTF; DNA: TGTGCCAGCCTTGAAGGACAGGCCTATGGCTACACCTTC; size: few; V: TRBV14; J: TRBJ1-2; D: TRBD1
CDR3: CAWSRGRVDTIYF; DNA: TGTGCCTGGAGCAGAGGCAGGGTAGACACCATATATTTT; size: -; V: TRBV30; J: TRBJ1-3; D: -
CDR3: CASSRKRGRSTEAFF; DNA: TGTGCCAGCAGTAGAAAAAGGGGGCGAAGCACTGAAGCTTTCTTT; size: -; V: TRBV28; J: TRBJ1-1; D: TRBD1
CDR3: CASRRQGKDYGYTF; DNA: TGTGCCAGCAGGAGACAGGGAAAAGACTATGGCTACACCTTC; size: -; V: TRBV6-5; J: TRBJ1-2; D: TRBD1
CDR3: CASDWRPQHF; DNA: TGTGCCAGCGACTGGCGGCCCCAGCATTTT; size: -; V: TRBV9; J: TRBJ1-5; D: -
CDR3: CASRRGAGQPQHF; DNA: TGCGCCAGCAGAAGGGGCGCGGGACAGCCCCAGCATTTT; size: -; V: TRBV4-1; J: TRBJ1-5; D: -
CDR3: CAWSVQGARYGYTF; DNA: TGTGCCTGGAGTGTTCAGGGGGCGAGGTATGGCTACACCTTC; size: once; V: TRBV30; J: TRBJ1-2; D: TRBD1
CDR3: CASSRVNEQFF; DNA: TGTGCCAGCAGCCGCGTTAATGAGCAGTTCTTC; size: -; V: TRBV12-3/TRBV12-4; J: TRBJ2-1; D: -
CDR3: CASSFTRQVYLKGNQPQHF; DNA: TGCGCCAGCAGCTTTACTCGTCAGGTATACCTTAAGGGCAATCAGCCCCAGCATTTT; size: -; V: TRBV5-1; J: TRBJ1-5; D: -
CDR3: CSVEESSNQPQHF; DNA: TGCAGCGTGGAGGAGAGCAGCAATCAGCCCCAGCATTTT; size: -; V: TRBV29-1; J: TRBJ1-5; D: -
CDR3: CASRVRDNYNEQFF; DNA: TGTGCCAGTAGGGTAAGGGACAACTACAATGAGCAGTTCTTC; size: once; V: TRBV19; J: TRBJ2-1; D: -
CDR3: CASSPQGSYNSPLHF; DNA: TGTGCCAGCAGTCCCCAGGGTTCCTATAATTCACCCCTCCACTTT; size: -; V: TRBV27; J: TRBJ1-6; D: -
CDR3: CAIRNPGNQPQHF; DNA: TGTGCCATCAGAAACCCAGGGAATCAGCCCCAGCATTTT; size: -; V: TRBV10-3; J: TRBJ1-5; D: -
CDR3: CASSPIGPGGYTGELFF; DNA: TGTGCCAGCAGCCCTATTGGCCCAGGAGGGTACACCGGGGAGCTGTTTTTT; size: -; V: TRBV5-4; J: TRBJ2-2; D: -
CDR3: CASSLPTGGASYGYTF; DNA: TGTGCCAGCAGCCTCCCGACAGGGGGCGCTTCCTATGGCTACACCTTC; size: -; V: TRBV3-1/TRBV3-2; J: TRBJ1-2; D: TRBD1
CDR3: CASSQTISGRAYEQYF; DNA: TGTGCCAGCAGCCAGACGATTAGCGGGCGGGCCTACGAGCAGTACTTC; size: -; V: TRBV11-2; J: TRBJ2-7; D: TRBD2
CDR3: CSASLGGEQYF; DNA: TGCAGTGCTAGTTTGGGGGGCGAGCAGTACTTC; size: -; V: TRBV20-1; J: TRBJ2-7; D: -
CDR3: CASSQSGFYEQYF; DNA: TGTGCCAGCAGCCAGAGCGGTTTTTACGAGCAGTACTTC; size: few; V: TRBV3-1/TRBV3-2; J: TRBJ2-7; D: -
CDR3: CASSSPGYKAKNIQYF; DNA: TGTGCCAGCAGTTCCCCAGGCTATAAAGCCAAAAACATTCAGTACTTC; size: -; V: TRBV6-6; J: TRBJ2-4; D: -
CDR3: CASSGAANTEAFF; DNA: TGTGCCAGCAGTGGGGCAGCTAACACTGAAGCTTTCTTT; size: -; V: TRBV27; J: TRBJ1-1; D: -
CDR3: CASSSGLAGGTDTQYF; DNA: TGTGCCAGCAGCTCAGGACTAGCGGGAGGCACAGATACGCAGTATTTT; size: -; V: TRBV7-2; J: TRBJ2-3; D: TRBD2
CDR3: CASSSNSGGATDTQYF; DNA: TGCGCCAGCAGCTCCAATAGCGGGGGGGCCACAGATACGCAGTATTTT; size: -; V: TRBV5-1; J: TRBJ2-3; D: TRBD2
CDR3: CASSPIKDSYGYTF; DNA: TGCGCCAGCAGCCCTATAAAGGACAGTTATGGCTACACCTTC; size: once; V: TRBV5-1; J: TRBJ1-2; D: -
CDR3: CASSLERAGFTDTQYF; DNA: TGTGCCAGCAGCTTAGAGCGGGCGGGTTTCACAGATACGCAGTATTTT; size: few; V: TRBV11-1; J: TRBJ2-3; D: -
CDR3: CASSWGGSSGNTIYF; DNA: TGTGCCAGCAGCTGGGGGGGCAGCTCTGGAAACACCATATATTTT; size: -; V: TRBV11-2; J: TRBJ1-3; D: -
CDR3: CASSLAGGTSPLHF; DNA: TGTGCCAGCAGTTTAGCGGGGGGGACTTCACCCCTCCACTTT; size: -; V: TRBV28; J: TRBJ1-6; D: -
CDR3: CASSLTIAGGLNTQYF; DNA: TGTGCCAGCAGCTTGACAATAGCGGGGGGGCTTAATACGCAGTATTTT; size: few; V: TRBV11-2; J: TRBJ2-3; D: TRBD2
CDR3: CASSLTVSYGYTF; DNA: TGTGCCAGCAGTTTAACAGTTAGCTATGGCTACACCTTC; size: -; V: TRBV12-3/TRBV12-4; J: TRBJ1-2; D: -
CDR3: CASSLPGQYNSPLHF; DNA: TGTGCCAGCTCACTTCCGGGACAGTATAATTCACCCCTCCACTTT; size: -; V: TRBV18; J: TRBJ1-6; D: TRBD1
CDR3: CASSYGYGYTF; DNA: TGTGCCAGCAGCTACGGGTACGGCTACACCTTC; size: few; V: TRBV2; J: TRBJ1-2; D: -
CDR3: CASSLELGQGVYGYTF; DNA: TGTGCCAGCAGCCTCGAGCTTGGACAGGGTGTGTATGGCTACACCTTC; size: -; V: TRBV7-2; J: TRBJ1-2; D: TRBD1
CDR3: CASSASTVGEQFF; DNA: TGTGCCAGCAGTGCCTCTACAGTTGGTGAGCAGTTCTTC; size: -; V: TRBV6-4; J: TRBJ2-1; D: -
CDR3: CASSSGTGGNTIYF; DNA: TGTGCCAGCAGCTCCGGGACAGGGGGAAACACCATATATTTT; size: -; V: TRBV7-2; J: TRBJ1-3; D: TRBD1
CDR3: CASSYGDRVNTEAFF; DNA: TGTGCCAGCAGTTACGGAGACAGGGTCAACACTGAAGCTTTCTTT; size: -; V: TRBV6-5; J: TRBJ1-1; D: TRBD1
CDR3: CASTTYLKTQYF; DNA: TGTGCCAGCACTACCTACCTGAAAACCCAGTACTTC; size: -; V: TRBV28; J: TRBJ2-5; D: -
CDR3: CASSPSGTGYQPQHF; DNA: TGTGCCAGCAGCCCCAGTGGGACAGGATATCAGCCCCAGCATTTT; size: -; V: TRBV7-2; J: TRBJ1-5; D: TRBD1
CDR3: CASSFGQGGDTQYF; DNA: TGCGCCAGCAGCTTCGGACAGGGGGGAGATACGCAGTATTTT; size: -; V: TRBV5-1; J: TRBJ2-3; D: TRBD1
CDR3: CASSLAPGGAGTDTQYF; DNA: TGTGCCAGCAGCTTAGCCCCCGGGGGGGCGGGCACAGATACGCAGTATTTT; size: -; V: TRBV7-2; J: TRBJ2-3; D: TRBD2
CDR3: CASSLRSSGNTIYF; DNA: TGTGCCAGCAGCTTAAGGAGCTCTGGAAACACCATATATTTT; size: -; V: TRBV5-5; J: TRBJ1-3; D: -
CDR3: CASRPWDSGGNEQFF; DNA: TGCGCCAGCAGACCCTGGGATTCGGGGGGTAATGAGCAGTTCTTC; size: -; V: TRBV5-1; J: TRBJ2-1; D: TRBD2
CDR3: CASKPQGQETQYF; DNA: TGTGCCAGCAAGCCGCAGGGCCAAGAGACCCAGTACTTC; size: -; V: TRBV12-3/TRBV12-4; J: TRBJ2-5; D: -
CDR3: CASSLGGYYGYTF; DNA: TGTGCCAGCAGCCTCGGGGGATACTATGGCTACACCTTC; size: -; V: TRBV28; J: TRBJ1-2; D: -
CDR3: CASSVANSMWGADTQYF; DNA: TGTGCCAGCAGCGTAGCAAATTCTATGTGGGGGGCAGATACGCAGTATTTT; size: -; V: TRBV9; J: TRBJ2-3; D: -
CDR3: CASKSGNGVLPLHF; DNA: TGTGCCAGCAAATCGGGTAACGGCGTCCTTCCCCTCCACTTT; size: -; V: TRBV28; J: TRBJ1-6; D: -
CDR3: CASSLEGRGGQETQYF; DNA: TGCGCCAGCAGCTTGGAAGGTCGGGGGGGACAAGAGACCCAGTACTTC; size: -; V: TRBV5-1; J: TRBJ2-5; D: TRBD2
CDR3: CASSPQGQGPYNEQFF; DNA: TGTGCCAGCTCACCACAGGGACAGGGGCCCTACAATGAGCAGTTCTTC; size: -; V: TRBV18; J: TRBJ2-1; D: TRBD1
CDR3: CASSQRGQGDQPQHF; DNA: TGTGCCAGCAGCCAACGCGGACAGGGTGATCAGCCCCAGCATTTT; size: -; V: TRBV4-2; J: TRBJ1-5; D: TRBD1
CDR3: CASSYAGGPKNEQFF; DNA: TGTGCCAGCAGTTACGCGGGGGGGCCAAAAAATGAGCAGTTCTTC; size: -; V: TRBV11-1; J: TRBJ2-1; D: TRBD2